A single sample gave rise to the 15 T cell receptor beta chains below, sequenced in a study of T cells in Graves' hyperthyroidism and ophthalmopathy. Authors of the study amplified TCR beta CDR3 regions from RNA transcripts. The TCR CDR3 was amplified in a first-round RT-PCR using the HTBI primer set. TCRdb ran MiXCR on the multiplex PCR reads and lists one entry per CDR3 protein. The sample records hundreds of thousands of distinct CDR3 sequences, approximately 20% being singletons. Sequencing was carried out using blood. The source is a man aged 40-49 years with Graves' ophthalmopathy.

The chain recombines TRBV12-3 or TRBV12-4 with TRBJ2-5; 8 nucleotides agree with TRBD1. V was clipped by 5 bases and J by 1 base; unmatched bases: 9. This CDR3 comprises 16 residues. CDR3 coding DNA: TGTGCCAGCAGTCTCGGGACAGGCGTGGGCCAAGAGACCCAGTACTTC. Translated, it gives CASSLGTGVGQETQYF.

The CDR3 is CASKRVDEQFF. For the CDR3, the DNA is TGTGCCAGCAAGAGGGTGGACGAGCAGTTCTTC. V and J are TRBV6-1 and TRBJ2-1; the D gene is possibly TRBD2 (5 bases). With 7 bases removed from V and 10 bases from J, the gap between germline ends came to 11 bases. The CDR3 runs 11 residues. Germline loops: CDR1 MNHNS, CDR2 SASEGT.

This clonotype appeared many times. The chain employs TRBV18 and TRBJ2-5; unclear D gene. CDR3 length: 13 amino acids. Germline V gene lookup returns CDR1 KGHSH and CDR2 LQKENI. V dropped 5 bases and J dropped 2 bases, with 9 bases sitting between them. This CDR3 reads CASSAGSQETQYF. The CDR3 bases are TGTGCCAGCTCAGCTGGGTCTCAAGAGACCCAGTACTTC.

V is TRBV18 and J is TRBJ2-1; D gene ambiguous. The J call may be wrong; the DNA end is better matched by TRBJ2-7. The CDR3 contains 13 residues. The germline V gene has CDR1 KGHSH and CDR2 LQKENI. The CDR3 DNA sequence: TGTGCCAGCTCAGCCGGGTTTAACAATGAGCAGTACTTC. It encodes CASSAGFNNEQYF.

This clonotype was counted only a few times. This chain uses TRBV18 with TRBJ1-6; no clear D gene. With 2 bases removed from V and 6 bases from J, the gap between germline ends came to 11 bases. This CDR3 spans 15 amino acids. Looked up from germline, CDR1 is KGHSH and CDR2 is LQKENI. The CDR3 sequence: CASSPAGGSNSPLHF. DNA for the CDR3: TGTGCCAGCTCACCAGCGGGAGGGAGTAATTCACCCCTCCACTTT.

The rearrangement joins TRBV5-1 to TRBJ2-5, with 7 bases matching TRBD1. This CDR3 has 13 residues. With V trimmed by 4 bases and J by 3 bases, 3 bases remained unmatched. CDR1 and CDR2 from the germline V gene are SGHRS and YFSETQ. CDR3 residues: CASSTGQEETQYF. The CDR3 coding sequence is TGCGCCAGCAGCACCGGACAGGAAGAGACCCAGTACTTC.

This clonotype was counted ten times or more. This chain uses TRBV30 with TRBJ1-2; TRBD1 agrees at 9 bases. Germline lookup yields CDR1 GTSNPN and CDR2 SVGIG (reference sequence). The CDR3 consists of 13 residues. V was pared by 5 bases and J by 1 base, with 2 bases of the junction left unmatched. The CDR3 spells CAWGQGFNYGYTF. The CDR3 DNA reads TGTGCCTGGGGACAGGGGTTTAACTATGGCTACACCTTC.

This sequence joins TRBV6-1 and TRBJ2-2, with a weak D call TRBD2 (5 bases). There are 14 residues in the CDR3. Per germline, CDR1 MNHNS and CDR2 SASEGT. The V end lost 2 bases, the J end lost 6 bases, and 10 bases lay between the germline ends. CDR3 amino acids: CASSEIAGSGELFF. The CDR3, as DNA: TGTGCCAGCAGTGAAATTGCGGGTTCCGGGGAGCTGTTTTTT.

The sample holds a few counts of this clonotype. The V gene is TRBV5-4, the J gene TRBJ2-5, with 13 bases lining up with TRBD2. The trim removed 1 base at V and 5 bases at J, leaving 5 bases unmatched. This CDR3 has 16 amino acids. Germline-derived CDR1 and CDR2 are SGHNT and YYREEE (reference sequence). Here the CDR3 DNA reads TGTGCCAGCAGCTTGAAACTAGCGGGAGGGGGGGAGACCCAGTACTTC. Its translation is CASSLKLAGGGETQYF.

This clonotype has a handful of counts. V gene TRBV20-1 combines with J gene TRBJ1-5; weak D call: TRBD1 (5 bases). V was pared by 3 bases and J by 6 bases, with 9 bases between. The CDR3 totals 12 residues. The V gene's germline CDR1 is DFQATT and CDR2 SNEGSKA (reference sequence). The CDR3 region is CSASRVGQPQHF. DNA for the CDR3: TGCAGTGCTAGCAGGGTGGGTCAGCCCCAGCATTTT.

This clonotype was counted only a few times. The chain combines TRBV15 with TRBJ2-7, with a possible D match to TRBD1 (5 bases). The CDR3 has 14 residues. The germline V gene encodes CDR1 LNHNV and CDR2 YYDKDF (reference sequence). Between the trimmed V and J ends, which lost 0 bases and 5 bases, there was a span of 11 bases. In DNA form, the CDR3 reads TGTGCCACCAGCAGAGATTCAGGGAAAGACGAGCAGTACTTC. This sequence encodes CATSRDSGKDEQYF.

The chain links TRBV7-2 to TRBJ2-3; D gene unclear. This CDR3 spans 14 amino acids. Per the germline V gene, CDR1 is SGHTA and CDR2 is FQGNSA. V lost 1 base and J 4 bases, leaving 9 bases between the germline ends. CDR3 in amino acids: CASSLGGSSDTQYF. CDR3 nucleotide sequence: TGTGCCAGCAGCTTAGGGGGTAGTTCAGATACGCAGTATTTT. The entire variable domain, with the rest obtained from reference TRBV7-2 and TRBJ2-3, is as follows: GAGVSQSPSNKVTEKGKDVELRCDPISGHTALYWYRQSLGQGLEFLIYFQGNSAPDKSGLPSDRFSAERTGGSVSTLTIQRTQQEDSAVYLCASSLGGSSDTQYFGPGTRLTVL.

This chain links TRBV5-6 with TRBJ2-3; tentatively, D is TRBD2 (5 bases). Per germline, CDR1 SGHDT and CDR2 YYEEEE. The CDR3 totals 16 residues. V dropped 1 base and J dropped 1 base, with 13 bases sitting between them. CDR3: CASSLFLAHGTDTQYF. In nucleotides, the CDR3 is TGTGCCAGCAGCTTGTTTTTAGCGCATGGCACAGATACGCAGTATTTT.

The rearrangement joins TRBV6-2 or TRBV6-3 to TRBJ2-1, with 9 bases that match TRBD2. CDR3 length: 15 residues. Germline CDR1 is MNHEY and CDR2 is SVGEGT. J gave up 6 bases and V 4 bases, and 7 bases lay outside the gene matches. The CDR3 protein is CASSSSGGQGNEQFF. The CDR3 bases are TGTGCCAGCAGTTCCAGCGGGGGGCAGGGCAATGAGCAGTTCTTC.

The chain links TRBV7-2 to TRBJ1-6; a weak D match, TRBD1 (6 bases). V lost 3 bases and J lost 7, with 10 bases in between. Germline V lookup: CDR1 SGHTA, CDR2 FQGNSA. CDR3 length equals 14 residues. The CDR3 DNA is TGTGCCAGCAGCTTTGGACAGCCCAATTCACCCCTCCACTTT. It specifies CASSFGQPNSPLHF.